This T cell receptor beta chain appears in the sequencing data of a study of CD8 T cells in ankylosing spondylitis. This clonotype was observed a few times. Its antigen remains unknown. By quantitative 5'-RACE with molecular barcodes, the TCR beta libraries were made. TCRdb recomputed calls from the 5' RACE reads with MiXCR, one row per CDR3 protein. The sample comprises over 700,000 distinct CDR3 sequences, around a fifth of which are singletons, and 15% to 20% rests with the top ten. The germline V and J ends were trimmed by 2 bases and 5 bases, with 15 bases remaining between them. This CDR3 spans 16 amino acids. CDR1 is SGHNT and CDR2 is YENEEA in the germline V gene. Study-level points and caveats: In the blood and synovial fluid of reactive arthritis, some motif variants had been previously reported. Clones linked to disease, bearing a CD8+ phenotype, were relatively rare in peripheral blood. For ankylosing spondylitis blood, a TCR beta motif of fewer than 10 highly homologous variants appeared characteristic. The clones that were linked to disease were reported to be significantly enriched in matched synovial fluid samples from ankylosing spondylitis patients.

Sequences were obtained from blood, either unsorted or a sorted T cell fraction (not recorded which). The receptor's source is a male donor with ankylosing spondylitis. The chain carries TRBV11-3 and TRBJ1-4; D is unclear. Here the CDR3 reads CASSLSRTLPNEKLFF. CDR3 nucleotides: TGTGCCAGCAGCTTATCCCGAACGCTGCCGAATGAAAAACTGTTTTTT.